This T cell receptor (beta chain) was found in a study of blood T cell repertoires in COVID-19. As for the study in general: Sites across the United States, Italy and Spain contributed samples from acute and convalescent COVID-19.

Trimming took 4 bases from V and 5 from J, leaving 11 bases between them. Germline values: CDR1 MGHRA, CDR2 YSYEKL. The CDR3 loop spans 14 amino acids. Original processing methods: Estimation of nucleated cell counts relied on the amplification of reference gene primers. Data came from immunoSEQ multiplex PCR; TCRdb stores just in-frame clones and leaves some out. D and trimming were read from the DNA, whereas the V and J calls and clone size are those reported in that table. The top ten hold about 3.2% of the sample, which has about 150,000 clones, 75% to 90% seen once. The chain uses TRBV4-1 and TRBJ2-2; D ambiguous. Specimen: peripheral blood. The TCR sequence derives from a man in his sixties with active or convalescent COVID-19. CDR3 sequence: CASSLLLGTGELFF. The CDR3 DNA follows: TGCGCCAGCAGCCTACTTCTAGGTACCGGGGAGCTGTTTTTT.